Listed here is a single TCR beta chain. Its antigen remains unknown. This sample was included in a study of shared clonotypes between healthy human individuals. Study results and caveats: Larger estimated richness was generally recorded for naive subsets relative to memory subsets.

Clones were sequenced by immunoSEQ multiplex PCR, and TCRdb holds only the in-frame ones, with some missing. The table records some 740,000 clones, 80% to 95% of them present only once. Naivety among CD8 cells was defined by CD45RO negativity and positive CCR7 selection, thereby excluding terminally differentiated effector memory CD45RA+ cells. Each of the donors was a healthy adult who was HIV-negative and had not had a recent acute infection or vaccination. Sequencing was performed on naive CD8+ T cells sorted from blood. The receptor's source is a man between 25 and 39 years old in good health.

CDR3 bases: TGCGCCAGCAGCAAGGAAACCTACGAGCAGTACTTC. It is translated as CASSKETYEQYF. The chain links TRBV5-1 to TRBJ2-7; D is unresolved. The germline gives CDR1 SGHRS, CDR2 YFSETQ. This CDR3 comprises 12 residues. The V and J ends lost 4 bases and 2 bases respectively, with 7 bases between them.